Described below is a single T cell receptor beta chain sequence and its context. The sample comes from a study of OX40 agonist ivuxolimab in advanced cancers. Assay: immunoSEQ multiplex PCR; the TCRdb copy retains only in-frame clones and omits some. The sample has under 150,000 clones, over 75% seen once; the top ten hold approximately 1%. The V gene's germline CDR1 is MNHEY and CDR2 SMNVEV (reference sequence). J lost 5 bases, V lost 5 bases, and 5 bases had no gene match. CDR3 size: 14 residues. V and J are TRBV27 and TRBJ2-7; 11 bases are a match to TRBD1. The sample consisted of CD4+ or CD8+ T cells sorted from blood, taken in a trial of the OX40 agonist ivuxolimab. The clonotype comes from an adult with an advanced solid tumor such as melanoma, head and neck, liver or kidney cancer. CDR3 residues: CASSVQDRGHEQYF. The CDR3 nucleotides are TGTGCCAGCAGTGTCCAGGACAGGGGGCACGAGCAGTACTTC.